This TCR beta chain was identified during a study of response to subunit inactivated influenza vaccine. TCRdb reanalysed the RT-PCR reads using MiXCR and keeps one entry per CDR3 protein. The repertoire holds hundreds of thousands of distinct CDR3 sequences, with about 11% as singletons. The source of this sequence is a man in his fifties who received an inactivated influenza vaccine. This specimen consisted of PBMCs from blood, obtained on the day of vaccination.

The CDR3 region has the DNA TGTGCCATCAGCTCGGGGGGCAGAGTCTACGAGCAGTACTTC. Amino acids: CAISSGGRVYEQYF. The V and J genes are TRBV10-3 and TRBJ2-7; possible D gene TRBD2, 7 bases. CDR1 and CDR2 from the germline V gene are ENHRY and SYGVKD. The CDR3 consists of 14 residues. Trimming shortened V by 6 bases and J by 3 bases, and 15 bases separated the two germline ends.